A selection of T cell receptor beta chains follows, all from one sample in a study of cytomegalovirus exposure and HLA in healthy donors. Repertoires were generated with immunoSEQ multiplex PCR, while TCRdb's copy carries only in-frame clones and drops some. The table has fewer than 200,000 clones, around 75% seen once. The sequenced material came from PBMCs. The receptors derive from a woman aged 25 to 39 in good health and CMV-seronegative. The CDR3 runs from the conserved cysteine through the conserved F or W. A D gene is named only where the DNA matches it firmly. Clone size is given for some rows only: seen once, a few or many times, or a class if the clone is expanded.

d_call j_call clone_size v_call cdr3_aa cdr3_nt
TRBD2 TRBJ2-1 - TRBV7-3 CASSGSGASYNEQFF TGTGCCAGCAGCGGTAGCGGGGCCTCCTACAATGAGCAGTTCTTC
- TRBJ2-2 - TRBV4-1 CASSHRDTGELFF TGCGCCAGCAGCCACAGGGACACCGGGGAGCTGTTTTTT
- TRBJ2-3 - TRBV7-3 CASSPRGGTAKDTQYF TGTGCCAGCAGCCCGCGAGGGGGAACAGCGAAGGATACGCAGTATTTT
TRBD2 TRBJ2-1 - TRBV11-2 CASSFRASGSSNEQFF TGTGCCAGCAGCTTTCGGGCTAGCGGGAGTTCTAATGAGCAGTTCTTC
- TRBJ2-7 - TRBV11-2 CASSLEPGSIEQYF TGTGCCAGCAGCTTAGAACCGGGGTCCATCGAACAGTACTTC
TRBD1 TRBJ1-5 few TRBV7-2 CASSSRQGSVEPQHF TGTGCCAGCAGCAGCCGACAGGGGTCCGTGGAGCCCCAGCATTTT
TRBD2 TRBJ2-1 few TRBV7-9 CASSSSGTYNEQFF TGTGCCAGCAGCTCTAGCGGAACCTACAATGAGCAGTTCTTC
- TRBJ2-3 - TRBV7-3 CASSPGGRGTQYF TGTGCCAGCAGCCCCGGTGGGAGGGGGACGCAGTATTTT
- TRBJ2-6 few TRBV10-3 CAISPGEGGKRKAGANVLTF TGTGCCATCAGTCCCGGGGAGGGGGGAAAACGAAAGGCTGGGGCCAACGTCCTGACTTTC
- TRBJ1-1 - TRBV5-1 CASSPRGAWNTEAFF TGCGCCAGCAGCCCCAGGGGAGCATGGAACACTGAAGCTTTCTTT
TRBD1 TRBJ1-2 few TRBV19 CASSRQGASYGYTF TGTGCCAGTAGTCGACAGGGGGCAAGCTATGGCTACACCTTC
TRBD1 TRBJ1-2 - TRBV6-1 CASSERDRQGYGYTF TGTGCCAGCAGTGAGAGGGATAGACAGGGGTATGGCTACACCTTC
- TRBJ1-1 - TRBV9 CASSVDVRGRFEAFF TGTGCCAGCAGCGTAGACGTGCGGGGGAGGTTTGAAGCTTTCTTT
TRBD2 TRBJ2-7 - TRBV18 CASSPTSGRNYEQYF TGTGCCAGCTCACCAACTAGCGGGAGGAACTACGAGCAGTACTTC
- TRBJ1-2 - TRBV11-2 CASSLTNHGYTF TGTGCCAGCAGCTTAACTAACCATGGCTACACCTTC
- TRBJ1-1 - TRBV5-1 CASSPSPGFSIEAFF TGCGCCAGCAGCCCCTCGCCCGGGTTTAGTATTGAAGCTTTCTTT
- TRBJ1-5 - TRBV30 CAWSGQSLSSQHF TGTGCCTGGAGTGGACAGTCTTTAAGTTCCCAGCATTTT
TRBD2 TRBJ2-6 once TRBV5-6 CASRRRGAGGANVLTF TGTGCCAGCCGACGGCGGGGGGCTGGTGGGGCCAACGTCCTGACTTTC
TRBD2 TRBJ2-3 - TRBV9 CASSVGGTSGDTQYF TGTGCCAGCAGCGTAGGAGGGACTAGTGGAGATACGCAGTATTTT
TRBD2 TRBJ2-7 - TRBV4-3 CASSQGVGGGRHEQYF TGCGCCAGCAGCCAGGGGGTTGGGGGAGGGCGGCACGAGCAGTACTTC
- TRBJ1-1 - TRBV7-9 CASSSRGQTEAFF TGTGCCAGCAGCTCGCGGGGCCAGACTGAAGCTTTCTTT
TRBD2 TRBJ2-7 - TRBV11-3 CASSLVSSGAGEQYF TGTGCCAGCAGCTTAGTGTCTAGCGGGGCTGGCGAGCAGTACTTC
- TRBJ1-4 - TRBV19 CASSFQAATNEKLFF TGTGCCAGTAGTTTTCAGGCTGCAACTAATGAAAAACTGTTTTTT
TRBD1 TRBJ1-6 - TRBV5-6 CASSPRQGSSYNSPLHF TGTGCCAGCAGCCCCCGACAGGGGAGCTCCTATAATTCACCCCTCCACTTT
TRBD2 TRBJ2-1 few TRBV9 CASSANQLAYNEQFF TGTGCCAGCAGCGCGAACCAACTAGCGTACAATGAGCAGTTCTTC
- TRBJ1-2 - TRBV7-9 CASSLFRGEGYGYTF TGTGCCAGCAGCTTATTCAGGGGAGAAGGTTATGGCTACACCTTC
- TRBJ2-7 - TRBV9 CASSFRTGYEQYF TGTGCCAGCAGCTTCCGAACCGGCTACGAGCAGTACTTC
- TRBJ1-5 - TRBV6-6 CASSFLGGGQPQHF TGTGCCAGCAGTTTCCTAGGGGGGGGTCAGCCCCAGCATTTT
TRBD1 TRBJ2-1 - TRBV13 CASSRDRGDNEQFF TGTGCCAGCAGTCGGGACAGGGGGGACAATGAGCAGTTCTTC
TRBD1 TRBJ2-1 few TRBV7-8 CASRRPLRDRGNEQFF TGTGCCAGCAGAAGGCCCCTCCGGGACAGGGGGAATGAGCAGTTCTTC
- TRBJ2-1 - TRBV19 CASSQGNNEQFF TGTGCCAGTAGTCAGGGAAACAATGAGCAGTTCTTC
- TRBJ2-3 few TRBV11-1 CASSLGGPTDTQYF TGTGCCAGCAGCTTAGGGGGGCCCACAGATACGCAGTATTTT
- TRBJ2-7 - TRBV7-9 CSSSRGSYEQYF TGTTCCAGCAGCAGGGGATCCTACGAGCAGTACTTC
- TRBJ1-1 - TRBV7-2 CASSLAGGRAAFF TGTGCCAGCAGCTTAGCGGGAGGCAGGGCGGCTTTCTTT
- TRBJ2-1 few TRBV4-1 CASSQVLSGPRGEQFF TGCGCCAGCAGCCAAGTTCTCAGCGGACCCCGTGGTGAGCAGTTCTTC
TRBD1 TRBJ2-7 once TRBV19 CASSRNRGASYEQYF TGTGCCAGTAGCAGGAACAGGGGCGCCTCCTACGAGCAGTACTTC
- TRBJ2-7 few TRBV11-2 CASSLGQGGYEQYF TGTGCCAGCAGCTTAGGACAGGGAGGCTACGAGCAGTACTTC